Given below is one T cell receptor beta chain in context. Its specificity is not known. CDR3 length: 16 amino acids. Germline-derived CDR1 and CDR2 are SGDLS and YYNGEE. The V end was cut by 0 bases, the J end by 10 bases, with 19 bases between. This record comes from a study of long-term antiretroviral therapy in people with HIV. A v3.0 immunoSEQ assay was performed at survey level. TCRdb's table, derived via immunoSEQ multiplex PCR, lists solely in-frame clones and lacks some. The sample consists of 29,000 or so clones, 93% of them appearing once. General study results and limits: The range of CDR3 lengths in HIV repertoires proved narrower than that found in controls. Relative to transplant donor controls, diversity remained lower despite increasing after ART. ART adherence, viral resistance and therapy changes were undocumented.

The rearrangement joins TRBV9 to TRBJ2-2, with D possibly being TRBD1 or TRBD2 (7 bases each). This specimen was unsorted PBMCs, taken 6.5 years after starting antiretroviral therapy. The receptor comes from a woman between 40 and 55 years old with HIV. CDR3 in DNA: TGTGCCAGCAGCGTAGATGGGAGGGGGCGCGGAGTGGAGCTGTTTTTT. Its translation: CASSVDGRGRGVELFF.